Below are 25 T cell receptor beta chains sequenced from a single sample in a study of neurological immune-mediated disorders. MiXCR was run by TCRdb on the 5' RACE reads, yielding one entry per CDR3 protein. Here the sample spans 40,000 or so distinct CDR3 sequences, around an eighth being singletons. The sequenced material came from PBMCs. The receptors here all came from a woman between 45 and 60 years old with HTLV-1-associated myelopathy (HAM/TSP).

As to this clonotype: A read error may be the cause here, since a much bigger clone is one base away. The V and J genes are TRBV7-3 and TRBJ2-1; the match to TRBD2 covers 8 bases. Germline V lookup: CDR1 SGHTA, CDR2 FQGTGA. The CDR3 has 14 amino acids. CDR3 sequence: CASSPTTSGNVQFF. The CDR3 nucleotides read TGTGCCAGCAGTCCCACCACTAGCGGCAATGTGCAGTTCTTC.

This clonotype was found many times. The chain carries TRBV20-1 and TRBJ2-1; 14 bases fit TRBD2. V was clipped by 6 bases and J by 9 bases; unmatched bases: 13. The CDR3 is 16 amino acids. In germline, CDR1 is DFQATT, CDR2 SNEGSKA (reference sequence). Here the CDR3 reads CSALRGTSGGRGEQFF. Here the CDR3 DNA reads TGCAGTGCCTTAAGGGGGACTAGCGGGGGTCGGGGTGAGCAGTTCTTC.

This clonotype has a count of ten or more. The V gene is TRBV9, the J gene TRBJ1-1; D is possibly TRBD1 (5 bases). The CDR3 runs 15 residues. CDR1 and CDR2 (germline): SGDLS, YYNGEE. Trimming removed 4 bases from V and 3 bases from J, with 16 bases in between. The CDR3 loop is CASSSSPGLDTEAFF. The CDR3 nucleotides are TGTGCCAGCAGCTCCTCCCCGGGGCTTGACACTGAAGCTTTCTTT.

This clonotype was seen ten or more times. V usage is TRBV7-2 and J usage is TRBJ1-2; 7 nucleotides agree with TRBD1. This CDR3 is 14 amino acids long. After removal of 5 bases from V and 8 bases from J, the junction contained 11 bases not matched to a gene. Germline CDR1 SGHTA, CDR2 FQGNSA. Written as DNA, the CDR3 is TGTGCCAGCAGCCACAGGGACAGCGGGAGAGGCTACACCTTC. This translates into CASSHRDSGRGYTF.

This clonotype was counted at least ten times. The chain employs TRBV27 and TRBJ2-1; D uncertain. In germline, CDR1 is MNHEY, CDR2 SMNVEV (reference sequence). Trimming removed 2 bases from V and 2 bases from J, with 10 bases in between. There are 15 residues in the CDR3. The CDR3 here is CASSLGPSPYNEQFF. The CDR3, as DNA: TGTGCCAGCAGTTTAGGTCCCAGCCCCTACAATGAGCAGTTCTTC.

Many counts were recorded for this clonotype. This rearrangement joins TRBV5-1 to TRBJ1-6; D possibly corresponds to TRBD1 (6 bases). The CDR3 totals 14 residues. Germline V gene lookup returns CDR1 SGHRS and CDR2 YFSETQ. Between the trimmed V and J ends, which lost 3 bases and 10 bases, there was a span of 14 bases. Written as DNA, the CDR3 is TGCGCCAGCAGCTCGGGACAAAGGGAATCACCCCTCCACTTT. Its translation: CASSSGQRESPLHF.

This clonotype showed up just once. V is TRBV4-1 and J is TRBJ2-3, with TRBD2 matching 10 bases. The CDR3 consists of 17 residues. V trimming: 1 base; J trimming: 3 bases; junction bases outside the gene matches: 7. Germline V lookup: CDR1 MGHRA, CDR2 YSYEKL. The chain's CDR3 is CASSQVGTSGTTDTQYF. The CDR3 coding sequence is TGCGCCAGCAGCCAAGTGGGAACTAGCGGGACGACAGATACGCAGTATTTT.

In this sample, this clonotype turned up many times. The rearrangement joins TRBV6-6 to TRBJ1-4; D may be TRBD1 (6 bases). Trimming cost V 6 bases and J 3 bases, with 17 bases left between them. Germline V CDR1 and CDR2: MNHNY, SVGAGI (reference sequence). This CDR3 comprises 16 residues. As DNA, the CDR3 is TGTGCCAGCAGAGTCCCGGGGGCGGGAGCTAATGAAAAACTGTTTTTT. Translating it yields CASRVPGAGANEKLFF.

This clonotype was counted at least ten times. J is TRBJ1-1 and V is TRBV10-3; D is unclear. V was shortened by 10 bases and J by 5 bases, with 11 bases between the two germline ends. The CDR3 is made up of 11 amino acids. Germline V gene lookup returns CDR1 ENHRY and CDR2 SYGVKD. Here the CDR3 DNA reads TGTGCCACGGGGAGGAGTACTGAAGCTTTCTTT. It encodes CATGRSTEAFF.

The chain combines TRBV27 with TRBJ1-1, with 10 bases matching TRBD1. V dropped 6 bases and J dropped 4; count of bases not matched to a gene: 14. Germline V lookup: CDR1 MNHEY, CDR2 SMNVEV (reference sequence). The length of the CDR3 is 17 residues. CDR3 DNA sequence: TGTGCCAGCAGCAAGCCTAGGGACAGGGGAGTCGGCACTGAAGCTTTCTTT. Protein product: CASSKPRDRGVGTEAFF.

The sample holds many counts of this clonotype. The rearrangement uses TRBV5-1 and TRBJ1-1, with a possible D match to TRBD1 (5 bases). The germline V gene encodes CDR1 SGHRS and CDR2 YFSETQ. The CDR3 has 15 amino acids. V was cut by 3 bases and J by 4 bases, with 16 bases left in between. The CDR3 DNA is TGCGCCAGCAGCTCCGCCGCTTCAGGGACCACTGAAGCTTTCTTT. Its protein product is CASSSAASGTTEAFF.

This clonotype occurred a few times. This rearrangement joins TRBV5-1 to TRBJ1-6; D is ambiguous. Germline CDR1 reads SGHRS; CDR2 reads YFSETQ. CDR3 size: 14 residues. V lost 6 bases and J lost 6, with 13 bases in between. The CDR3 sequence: CASKVEAGNSPLHF. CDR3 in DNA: TGCGCCAGCAAGGTAGAGGCTGGTAATTCACCCCTCCACTTT.

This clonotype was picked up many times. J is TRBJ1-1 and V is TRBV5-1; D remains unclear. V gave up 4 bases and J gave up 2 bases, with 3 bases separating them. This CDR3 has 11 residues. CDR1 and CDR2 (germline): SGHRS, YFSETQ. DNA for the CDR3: TGCGCCAGCAGCATTAACACTGAAGCTTTCTTT. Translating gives CASSINTEAFF.

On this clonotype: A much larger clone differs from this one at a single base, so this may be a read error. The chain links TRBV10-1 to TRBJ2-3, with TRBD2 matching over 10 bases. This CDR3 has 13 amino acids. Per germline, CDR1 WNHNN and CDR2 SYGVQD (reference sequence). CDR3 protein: CARSEGLADTQYF. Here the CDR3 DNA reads TGCGCCAGAAGTGAGGGACTAGCGGATACGCAGTATTTT.

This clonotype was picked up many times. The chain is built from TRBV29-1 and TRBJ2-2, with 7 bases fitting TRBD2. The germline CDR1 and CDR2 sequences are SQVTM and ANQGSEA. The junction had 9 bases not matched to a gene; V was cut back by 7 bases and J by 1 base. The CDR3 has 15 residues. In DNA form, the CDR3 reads TGCAGCGCCATGGGGGGGACTCGGAACACCGGGGAGCTGTTTTTT. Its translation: CSAMGGTRNTGELFF.

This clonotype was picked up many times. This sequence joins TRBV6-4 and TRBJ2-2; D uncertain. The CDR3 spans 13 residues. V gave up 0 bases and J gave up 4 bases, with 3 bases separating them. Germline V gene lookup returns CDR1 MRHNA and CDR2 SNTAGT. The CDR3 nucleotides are TGTGCCAGCAGTGACTCAACCACCGGGGAGCTGTTTTTT. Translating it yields CASSDSTTGELFF.

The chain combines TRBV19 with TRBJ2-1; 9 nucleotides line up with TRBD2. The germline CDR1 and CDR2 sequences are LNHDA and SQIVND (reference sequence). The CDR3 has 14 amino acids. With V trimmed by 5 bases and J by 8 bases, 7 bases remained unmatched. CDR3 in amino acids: CASSGAGGPHEQFF. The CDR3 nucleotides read TGTGCCAGTAGTGGTGCGGGGGGGCCCCATGAGCAGTTCTTC.

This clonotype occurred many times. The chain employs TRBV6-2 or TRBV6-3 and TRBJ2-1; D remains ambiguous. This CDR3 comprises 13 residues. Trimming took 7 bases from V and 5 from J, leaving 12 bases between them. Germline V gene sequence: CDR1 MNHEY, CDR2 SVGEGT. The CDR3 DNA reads TGTGCCAGCACCCTCAGCTCGGACAATGAGCAGTTCTTC. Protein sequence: CASTLSSDNEQFF.

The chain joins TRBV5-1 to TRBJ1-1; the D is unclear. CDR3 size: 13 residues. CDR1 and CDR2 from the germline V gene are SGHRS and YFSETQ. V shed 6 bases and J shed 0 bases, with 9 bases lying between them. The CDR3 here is CASMGQLNTEAFF. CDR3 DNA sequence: TGCGCCAGCATGGGTCAGTTGAACACTGAAGCTTTCTTT.

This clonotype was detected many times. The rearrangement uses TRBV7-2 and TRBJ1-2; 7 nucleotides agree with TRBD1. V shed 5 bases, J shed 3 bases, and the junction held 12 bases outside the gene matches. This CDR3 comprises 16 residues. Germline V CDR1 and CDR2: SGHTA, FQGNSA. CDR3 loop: CASSPEQGLRDYGYTF. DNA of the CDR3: TGTGCCAGCAGCCCGGAACAGGGGCTGAGGGACTATGGCTACACCTTC. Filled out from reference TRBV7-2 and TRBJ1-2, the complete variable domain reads GAGVSQSPSNKVTEKGKDVELRCDPISGHTALYWYRQSLGQGLEFLIYFQGNSAPDKSGLPSDRFSAERTGGSVSTLTIQRTQQEDSAVYLCASSPEQGLRDYGYTFGSGTRLTVV.

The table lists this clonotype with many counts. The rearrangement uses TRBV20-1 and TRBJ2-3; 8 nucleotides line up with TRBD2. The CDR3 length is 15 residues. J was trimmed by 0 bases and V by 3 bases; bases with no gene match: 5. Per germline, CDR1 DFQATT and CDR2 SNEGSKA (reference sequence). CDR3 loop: CSASPSSGSTDTQYF. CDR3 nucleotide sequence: TGCAGTGCTAGCCCGTCTAGCGGGAGCACAGATACGCAGTATTTT.

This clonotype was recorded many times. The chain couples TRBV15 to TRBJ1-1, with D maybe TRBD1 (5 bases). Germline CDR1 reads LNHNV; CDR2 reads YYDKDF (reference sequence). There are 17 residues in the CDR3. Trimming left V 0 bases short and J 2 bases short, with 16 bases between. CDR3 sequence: CATSRDSLAGINTEAFF. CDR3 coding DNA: TGTGCCACCAGCAGAGATAGTTTAGCAGGGATTAACACTGAAGCTTTCTTT. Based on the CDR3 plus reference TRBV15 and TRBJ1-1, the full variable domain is DAMVIQNPRYQVTQFGKPVTLSCSQTLNHNVMYWYQQKSSQAPKLLFHYYDKDFNNEADTPDNFQSRRPNTSFCFLDIRSPGLGDTAMYLCATSRDSLAGINTEAFFGQGTRLTVV.

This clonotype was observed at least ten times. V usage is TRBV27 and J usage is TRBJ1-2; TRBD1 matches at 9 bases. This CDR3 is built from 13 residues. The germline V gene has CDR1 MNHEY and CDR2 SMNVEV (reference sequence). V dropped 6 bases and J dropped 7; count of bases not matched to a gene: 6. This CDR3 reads CASSPTGGGGYTF. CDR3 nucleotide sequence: TGTGCCAGCAGCCCGACAGGGGGAGGTGGCTACACCTTC.

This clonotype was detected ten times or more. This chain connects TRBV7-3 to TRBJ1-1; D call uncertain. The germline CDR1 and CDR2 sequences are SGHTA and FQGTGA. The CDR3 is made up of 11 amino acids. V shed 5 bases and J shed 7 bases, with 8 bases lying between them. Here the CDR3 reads CASSPGIEAFF. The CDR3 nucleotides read TGTGCCAGCAGCCCTGGGATTGAAGCTTTCTTT.

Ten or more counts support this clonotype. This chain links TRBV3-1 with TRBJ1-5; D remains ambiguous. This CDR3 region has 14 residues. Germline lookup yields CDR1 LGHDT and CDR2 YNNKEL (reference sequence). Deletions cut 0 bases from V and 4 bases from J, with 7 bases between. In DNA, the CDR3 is TGTGCCAGCAGCCAAGATGCGAGTAATCAGCCCCAGCATTTT. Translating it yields CASSQDASNQPQHF.